The 29 T cell receptor beta chains below all came from one sample that was sequenced in a study of shared clonotypes between healthy human individuals. Data came from immunoSEQ multiplex PCR; TCRdb stores just in-frame clones and leaves some out. The sample lists approximately 2,200,000 clones, roughly 91% occurring once. Naive CD8 cells comprised CD45RO-negative, CCR7-positively selected cells, excluding terminally differentiated effector memory CD45RA+ cells. Sequencing was done on a sample of naive CD8+ T cells from PBMCs. The receptors derive from a man aged 18 to 30 in good health. Some clones in this sample may be carry-over from other donors' samples.

The V call is TRBV13, the J call TRBJ2-5; 10 nucleotides agree with TRBD1. The CDR3 loop spans 15 amino acids. Trimming removed 6 bases from V and 6 bases from J; junction bases left unmatched: 10. Germline V gene data show CDR1 as PRHDT and CDR2 as FYEKMQ (reference sequence). This CDR3 reads CASRIAGQGEQTQYF. DNA of the CDR3: TGTGCCAGCAGAATAGCAGGACAGGGGGAACAGACCCAGTACTTC.

V gene TRBV15 combines with J gene TRBJ2-2, with 7 bases identical to TRBD2. The length of the CDR3 is 13 residues. The trim removed 4 bases at V and 5 bases at J, leaving 1 base unmatched. From germline, CDR1 is LNHNV and CDR2 YYDKDF (reference sequence). The DNA for the CDR3 is TGTGCCACCAGCACTAGCGGAACCGGGGAGCTGTTTTTT. Amino acids: CATSTSGTGELFF.

The V call is TRBV6-5, the J call TRBJ1-3; D possibly corresponds to TRBD1 (6 bases). Germline values: CDR1 MNHEY, CDR2 SVGAGI. Between the trimmed V and J ends, which lost 3 bases and 3 bases, there was a span of 12 bases. This CDR3 is 15 amino acids long. CDR3 DNA sequence: TGTGCCAGCAGTTATTATTCAGGGGATGGAAACACCATATATTTT. Translation: CASSYYSGDGNTIYF.

The rearrangement uses TRBV4-1 and TRBJ2-3, with 7 bases identical to TRBD2. From germline, CDR1 is MGHRA and CDR2 YSYEKL. V trimming: 4 bases; J trimming: 1 base; junction bases outside the gene matches: 5. The length of the CDR3 is 15 residues. CDR3 sequence: CASSPPLAGTDTQYF. CDR3 DNA sequence: TGCGCCAGCAGCCCCCCCCTAGCGGGCACAGATACGCAGTATTTT.

With respect to this clone: Additional DNA sequences in this sample encode the identical CDR3. The chain is built from TRBV6-5 and TRBJ2-7; D unresolved. This CDR3 has 14 amino acids. Germline CDR1 reads MNHEY; CDR2 reads SVGAGI. Deletions cut 2 bases from V and 2 bases from J, with 10 bases between. CDR3 amino acids: CASSYGESPYEQYF. DNA of the CDR3: TGTGCCAGCAGTTACGGCGAATCCCCCTACGAGCAGTACTTC.

This clone was seen once. The chain has TRBV7-6 and TRBJ1-1; the D gene is possibly TRBD1 (5 bases). The V and J ends lost 5 bases and 1 base respectively, with 14 bases between them. The V gene's germline CDR1 is SGHVS and CDR2 FNYEAQ. CDR3 length: 15 amino acids. This CDR3 reads CASSLSPGPNTEAFF. DNA for the CDR3: TGTGCCAGCAGCCTAAGCCCAGGGCCGAACACTGAAGCTTTCTTT.

In nucleotides, the CDR3 is TGTGCCATCCGGCCGGCGGGATACTTCTACGAGCAGTACTTC. Its protein is CAIRPAGYFYEQYF. The chain employs TRBV10-3 and TRBJ2-7; possibly TRBD2 for D (6 bases). V dropped 8 bases and J dropped 3 bases, with 17 bases sitting between them. Germline V gene lookup returns CDR1 ENHRY and CDR2 SYGVKD. The CDR3 is 14 amino acids.

The chain employs TRBV28 and TRBJ2-7, with 7 bases identical to TRBD2. Germline lookup yields CDR1 MDHEN and CDR2 SYDVKM. This CDR3 has 14 residues. Trimming cost V 7 bases and J 3 bases; bases outside gene matches: 9. The CDR3 DNA is TGTGCCAGCACCCAGTCGGGGGGTAACTACGAGCAGTACTTC. Protein product: CASTQSGGNYEQYF.

The V gene is TRBV9, the J gene TRBJ1-2, with TRBD1 identical over 10 bases. V dropped 4 bases and J dropped 7; count of bases not matched to a gene: 10. The CDR3 loop spans 15 amino acids. Germline values: CDR1 SGDLS, CDR2 YYNGEE. CDR3 sequence reads: CASSQPGTGDTGYTF. DNA of the CDR3: TGTGCCAGCAGCCAACCCGGGACAGGGGATACTGGCTACACCTTC.

This clone was counted between two and nine times. Within the sample, other DNA sequences also encode this same CDR3. V is TRBV27 and J is TRBJ1-5, with unresolved D. The CDR3 loop spans 14 amino acids. Trimming cost V 2 bases and J 3 bases, with 8 bases left between them. Germline CDR1 is MNHEY and CDR2 is SMNVEV (reference sequence). CDR3 DNA: TGTGCCAGCAGTTTAAGGGCCGTCAATCAGCCCCAGCATTTT. Its protein product is CASSLRAVNQPQHF.

This clone was counted a few times. The chain combines TRBV2 with TRBJ1-2; 7 bases fit TRBD1. The ends lost 7 bases at V and 4 bases at J; junction bases unmatched: 12. Germline assignment: CDR1 SNHLY and CDR2 FYNNEI. This CDR3 has 15 amino acids. This CDR3 reads CASTKDGTAFYGYTF. In DNA form, the CDR3 reads TGTGCCAGCACAAAAGACGGGACAGCCTTCTATGGCTACACCTTC. Together with reference TRBV2 and TRBJ1-2, the CDR3 gives the full variable domain: EPEVTQTPSHQVTQMGQEVILRCVPISNHLYFYWYRQILGQKVEFLVSFYNNEISEKSEIFDDQFSVERPDGSNFTLKIRSTKLEDSAMYFCASTKDGTAFYGYTFGSGTRLTVV.

V and J are TRBV4-1 and TRBJ2-7, with TRBD1 identical over 7 bases. This CDR3 region has 15 residues. V was clipped by 5 bases and J by 2 bases; unmatched bases: 9. From germline, CDR1 is MGHRA and CDR2 YSYEKL. CDR3 sequence: CASSARDSNTYEQYF. The CDR3 DNA sequence: TGCGCCAGCAGCGCTCGGGACAGCAATACCTACGAGCAGTACTTC.

This rearrangement joins TRBV7-2 to TRBJ2-5; the D is unclear. V shed 0 bases and J shed 5 bases, with 10 bases lying between them. Germline V CDR1 and CDR2: SGHTA, FQGNSA. This CDR3 is 14 amino acids long. The CDR3 region is CASSLADPRETQYF. The CDR3, as DNA: TGTGCCAGCAGCTTAGCAGACCCCCGGGAGACCCAGTACTTC.

The V and J genes are TRBV19 and TRBJ2-3; 7 nucleotides agree with TRBD2. Germline V CDR1 and CDR2: LNHDA, SQIVND (reference sequence). V lost 4 bases and J lost 5; bases outside the gene matches: 6. CDR3 length: 14 residues. CDR3 nucleotide sequence: TGTGCCAGTAGTACAAGACTAGCCCTAGATACGCAGTATTTT. Protein product: CASSTRLALDTQYF.

The chain combines TRBV5-6 with TRBJ2-5, with D perhaps TRBD1 (5 bases). Trimming removed 4 bases from V and 2 bases from J, with 18 bases in between. Germline V gene sequence: CDR1 SGHDT, CDR2 YYEEEE. This CDR3 is built from 16 residues. CDR3 sequence (DNA): TGTGCCAGCAGCCCTTACAGGCCGACCGATCAAGAGACCCAGTACTTC. Translating gives CASSPYRPTDQETQYF.

This clone was seen only once. The chain has TRBV6-5 and TRBJ2-1, with D hard to call. From germline, CDR1 is MNHEY and CDR2 SVGAGI. Deletions cut 1 base from V and 1 base from J, with 5 bases between. The CDR3 consists of 14 residues. CDR3 amino acids: CASSYLLSYNEQFF. CDR3 DNA: TGTGCCAGCAGTTACTTATTATCCTACAATGAGCAGTTCTTC.

CDR3: CAISGTSGTHNEQFF. CDR3 sequence (DNA): TGTGCCATCAGTGGGACTAGCGGGACCCACAATGAGCAGTTCTTC. V usage is TRBV10-3 and J usage is TRBJ2-1; 12 bases are a match to TRBD2. Germline V gene sequence: CDR1 ENHRY, CDR2 SYGVKD. This CDR3 region has 15 residues. Losses at the gene ends were 4 bases for V and 5 bases for J; bases not matched to a gene: 3.

J is TRBJ2-7 and V is TRBV19; D assignment may be TRBD1 or TRBD2 (5 bases each). This CDR3 is 13 amino acids long. From germline, CDR1 is LNHDA and CDR2 SQIVND (reference sequence). The V end lost 1 base, the J end lost 3 bases, and 7 bases lay between the germline ends. CDR3: CASSIGDGYEQYF. Written as DNA, the CDR3 is TGTGCCAGTAGTATAGGGGACGGCTACGAGCAGTACTTC.

The chain has TRBV11-2 and TRBJ2-7; 9 bases fit TRBD2. Germline CDR1 SGHAT, CDR2 FQNNGV. The CDR3 runs 15 residues. Unmatched junction bases numbered 9, after V lost 2 bases and J lost 7 bases. The CDR3 DNA reads TGTGCCAGCAGCTTAAGCCTAGCGGGGTCTCATGAGCAGTACTTC. Translation gives CASSLSLAGSHEQYF.

The J gene is TRBJ2-5, the V gene TRBV7-6; D possibly corresponds to TRBD2 (5 bases). V gave up 7 bases and J gave up 0 bases, with 24 bases separating them. Germline assignment: CDR1 SGHVS and CDR2 FNYEAQ. The CDR3 loop spans 18 amino acids. In nucleotides, the CDR3 is TGTGCCAGCAACAGCCTGTATACCCCCCCGGGGTACCAAGAGACCCAGTACTTC. Its protein is CASNSLYTPPGYQETQYF.

The V call is TRBV28, the J call TRBJ2-7, with D possibly TRBD1 on 6 matching bases. The CDR3 covers 14 residues. Germline V gives CDR1 MDHEN, CDR2 SYDVKM. Trimming removed 2 bases from V and 2 bases from J, with 10 bases in between. The CDR3 region has the DNA TGTGCCAGCAGTTTACAGGGGAAAACCTACGAGCAGTACTTC. It translates to CASSLQGKTYEQYF.

This chain uses TRBV29-1 with TRBJ1-1, with 7 bases that match TRBD1. The CDR3 loop spans 13 amino acids. Per the germline V gene, CDR1 is SQVTM and CDR2 is ANQGSEA. With 5 bases clipped from V and 7 bases from J, the junction kept 10 bases outside the gene matches. For the CDR3, the DNA is TGCAGCGTTCTACGACAGGGAATAAGTGAAGCTTTCTTT. It yields the protein CSVLRQGISEAFF.

This clone was seen more than once but under ten times. This CDR3 is also generated by other DNA sequences in the sample. This sequence joins TRBV7-8 and TRBJ2-7; D gene unclear. Deletions cut 5 bases from V and 3 bases from J, with 8 bases between. Per the germline V gene, CDR1 is SGHVS and CDR2 is FQNEAQ. The CDR3 runs to 12 residues. The CDR3 region has the DNA TGTGCCAGCAGCCCCCCTAGCTACGAGCAGTACTTC. This sequence encodes CASSPPSYEQYF.

The chain recombines TRBV5-4 with TRBJ2-7; 8 bases align to TRBD2. V lost 3 bases, J lost 0 bases, and 5 bases stayed unmatched. The length of the CDR3 is 15 residues. Germline CDR1 is SGHNT and CDR2 is YYREEE (reference sequence). The CDR3 sequence is CASSWGLDSSYEQYF. CDR3 sequence (DNA): TGTGCCAGCAGCTGGGGACTAGATAGCTCCTACGAGCAGTACTTC.

V and J are TRBV5-4 and TRBJ2-7; unclear D gene. CDR3 length equals 12 residues. Germline V gene lookup returns CDR1 SGHNT and CDR2 YYREEE (reference sequence). V lost 4 bases and J 2 bases, leaving 7 bases between the germline ends. In DNA, the CDR3 is TGTGCCAGCAGCGACCTTACCTACGAGCAGTACTTC. It codes for CASSDLTYEQYF.

The V and J genes are TRBV27 and TRBJ2-2, with 8 bases that match TRBD2. The length of the CDR3 is 17 residues. Germline CDR1 and CDR2: MNHEY and SMNVEV (reference sequence). V dropped 7 bases and J dropped 5; count of bases not matched to a gene: 15. The CDR3 DNA follows: TGTGCCAGCACCAAAACCCCCCCGGGACTAGTTACCGGGGAGCTGTTTTTT. It codes for CASTKTPPGLVTGELFF.

The genes are TRBV5-6 and TRBJ2-3; D is perhaps TRBD2 (6 bases). V was pared by 4 bases and J by 0 bases, with 15 bases between. Germline CDR1 SGHDT, CDR2 YYEEEE. The CDR3 spans 16 residues. The DNA of the CDR3 is TGTGCCAGCAGCCTGGATGGGGGGTGGAGCACAGATACGCAGTATTTT. As protein: CASSLDGGWSTDTQYF.

This sequence joins TRBV7-6 and TRBJ1-1, with 7 positions matching TRBD1. Germline V CDR1 and CDR2: SGHVS, FNYEAQ. Losses at the gene ends were 5 bases for V and 9 bases for J; bases not matched to a gene: 6. The CDR3 extends over 12 amino acids. The CDR3 region is CASSHTGDQAFF. The DNA for the CDR3 is TGTGCCAGCAGCCATACAGGGGATCAAGCTTTCTTT.

The chain carries TRBV28 and TRBJ2-2; 11 bases fit TRBD1. The length of the CDR3 is 15 residues. Germline V gene lookup returns CDR1 MDHEN and CDR2 SYDVKM. J lost 4 bases, V lost 8 bases, and 6 bases had no gene match. The DNA for the CDR3 is TGTGCCAGCCTCCGGACAGGGGGCGGCACCGGGGAGCTGTTTTTT. Residues: CASLRTGGGTGELFF.